The 8 T cell receptor beta chains below all came from one sample that was sequenced in a study of cytomegalovirus exposure and HLA in healthy donors. Researchers ran the PCR with 60 Vbeta and 13 Jbeta primers. Sequencing used immunoSEQ multiplex PCR; TCRdb keeps in-frame clones, though not all of them. Among around 180,000 clones, 78% were seen once, and the ten largest hold 6%. Sequenced: PBMCs. Receptors were obtained from a woman aged 30 to 39 in good health and CMV-seropositive.

The chain is built from TRBV27 and TRBJ2-7; 12 bases line up with TRBD2. The CDR3 contains 15 residues. Germline V gives CDR1 MNHEY, CDR2 SMNVEV (reference sequence). V lost 6 bases to trimming and J lost 7 bases; unmatched junction nucleotides: 10. The CDR3 region has the DNA TGTGCCAGCAGGAATCGACTAGCGGGAGAAAGGGAGCAGTACTTC. Protein: CASRNRLAGEREQYF.

This chain links TRBV29-1 with TRBJ1-1; TRBD1 matches at 7 bases. The CDR3 consists of 15 residues. CDR1 SQVTM and CDR2 ANQGSEA come from the germline V gene. V dropped 7 bases and J dropped 11; count of bases not matched to a gene: 22. CDR3 in amino acids: CSAKNPTGASGYAFF. The CDR3 DNA reads as TGCAGCGCAAAAAACCCAACAGGGGCCTCCGGGTACGCTTTCTTT.

CDR3 protein: CASSLVSQLDEQYF. For the CDR3, the DNA is TGTGCCAGCAGCTTAGTTAGCCAGTTAGACGAGCAGTACTTC. The chain joins TRBV7-9 to TRBJ2-5, with D uncertain. The DNA end lines up better with TRBJ2-7; the J call may be wrong. The CDR3 has 14 residues. The germline V gene has CDR1 SEHNR and CDR2 FQNEAQ (reference sequence).

The chain recombines TRBV5-1 with TRBJ2-2; D ambiguous. The CDR3 sequence is 15 residues long. Germline CDR1 SGHRS, CDR2 YFSETQ. V was shortened by 4 bases and J by 1 base, with 11 bases between the two germline ends. The CDR3: CASSMHTRNTGELFF. Written as DNA, the CDR3 is TGCGCCAGCAGCATGCACACCCGGAACACCGGGGAGCTGTTTTTT.

This rearrangement joins TRBV14 to TRBJ2-2, with a weak D call TRBD1 (6 bases). Between the trimmed V and J ends, which lost 6 bases and 5 bases, there was a span of 13 bases. In germline, CDR1 is SGHDN, CDR2 FVKESK. There are 14 residues in the CDR3. In nucleotides, the CDR3 is TGTGCCAGCAGGTTCCAGGGGCTAACCGGGGAGCTGTTTTTT. Translating gives CASRFQGLTGELFF.

The chain joins TRBV30 to TRBJ1-2, with TRBD1 matching over 7 bases. V was clipped by 1 base and J by 3 bases; unmatched bases: 17. CDR3 length: 18 residues. CDR1 and CDR2 from the germline V gene are GTSNPN and SVGIG (reference sequence). This chain's CDR3 is CAWSGPGQARPVHYGYTF. As DNA, the CDR3 is TGTGCCTGGAGTGGGCCCGGACAGGCCCGCCCGGTACACTATGGCTACACCTTC.

Only a few counts were recorded for this clone. The gene calls are TRBV9 and TRBJ2-5; 11 bases match TRBD2. Germline values: CDR1 SGDLS, CDR2 YYNGEE. J gave up 5 bases and V 3 bases, and 6 bases lay outside the gene matches. This CDR3 region has 15 residues. CDR3 region: CASSAVSGGAETQYF. The CDR3 DNA reads TGTGCCAGCAGCGCGGTTAGCGGGGGGGCGGAGACCCAGTACTTC.

This chain connects TRBV7-2 to TRBJ1-2; TRBD1 agrees at 7 bases. After removal of 1 base from V and 0 bases from J, the junction contained 2 bases not matched to a gene. The CDR3 consists of 15 residues. CDR1 SGHTA and CDR2 FQGNSA come from the germline V gene. The CDR3 DNA reads TGTGCCAGCAGCTTAGTGGACAGGCCTAACTATGGCTACACCTTC. Amino acids: CASSLVDRPNYGYTF. The full variable domain, completed using reference TRBV7-2 and TRBJ1-2, is GAGVSQSPSNKVTEKGKDVELRCDPISGHTALYWYRQSLGQGLEFLIYFQGNSAPDKSGLPSDRFSAERTGGSVSTLTIQRTQQEDSAVYLCASSLVDRPNYGYTFGSGTRLTVV.